This TCR beta chain was identified during a study of early T cells in non-severe SARS-CoV-2 infection. Study details: Chains were unpaired, as sequencing was done on bulk RNA from unsorted whole blood.

This clonotype was seen repeatedly, ten times or more. The V segment lost 4 bases and the J segment 0 bases; nucleotides outside the gene matches: 6. This CDR3 is 16 amino acids long. CDR1 is SGHRS and CDR2 is YFSETQ in the germline V gene. Unique molecular identifiers were affixed to single, distinct cDNA molecules. TCRdb fed the 5' RACE reads into MiXCR, producing one record per CDR3 protein. This table holds tens of thousands of distinct CDR3 sequences, just under 3% found once. The V call is TRBV5-1, the J call TRBJ2-3, with TRBD1 matching over 9 bases. The receptor was derived from an adult who was a healthcare worker with PCR-confirmed SARS-CoV-2 infection or an uninfected control (not recorded which). Source material: whole blood. CDR3 bases: TGCGCCAGCAGCATCACAGGGGGCGAGAGCACAGATACGCAGTATTTT. As protein: CASSITGGESTDTQYF.